The 27 T cell receptor beta chains below all came from one sample that was sequenced in a study of OX40 agonist ivuxolimab in advanced cancers. Clones were sequenced by immunoSEQ multiplex PCR, and TCRdb holds only the in-frame ones, with some missing. The data show tens of thousands of clones, roughly 84% seen once. Sequences were derived from CD4+ or CD8+ T cells sorted from blood, sampled in a trial of the OX40 agonist ivuxolimab. The source of these receptors is an adult with an advanced solid tumor such as melanoma, head and neck, liver or kidney cancer.

The genes are TRBV19 and TRBJ2-5, with D unresolved. The germline V and J ends were trimmed by 4 bases and 1 base, with 13 bases remaining between them. CDR3 length equals 15 residues. Germline V CDR1 and CDR2: LNHDA, SQIVND (reference sequence). CDR3 sequence: CASSTPQWGQETQYF. CDR3 DNA: TGTGCCAGTAGTACCCCGCAGTGGGGCCAAGAGACCCAGTACTTC.

This rearrangement joins TRBV6-5 to TRBJ1-3; no clear D. The ends were cut back, 7 bases at V and 0 bases at J, with 13 bases in the middle. The germline CDR1 and CDR2 sequences are MNHEY and SVGAGI. This CDR3 contains 15 residues. The CDR3 DNA reads as TGTGCCAGCACTAAGGACCTCCCCTCTGGAAACACCATATATTTT. Translation: CASTKDLPSGNTIYF.

The V and J genes are TRBV11-2 and TRBJ1-2, with TRBD1 identical over 8 bases. This CDR3 has 16 residues. The germline V gene encodes CDR1 SGHAT and CDR2 FQNNGV. V shed 6 bases and J 4 bases; nucleotides not matched to a gene: 13. The CDR3 DNA sequence: TGTGCCAGCAGAGCCCTTAAGGGACAGGTAGCCTATGGCTACACCTTC. It specifies CASRALKGQVAYGYTF.

V usage is TRBV5-5 and J usage is TRBJ1-4; no firm D call. V was cut by 4 bases and J by 2 bases, with 9 bases left in between. Germline loops: CDR1 SGHKS, CDR2 YYEKEE (reference sequence). The CDR3 runs to 14 residues. The CDR3 region is CASSQVQTNEKLFF. The CDR3 DNA reads TGTGCCAGCAGCCAGGTCCAGACTAATGAAAAACTGTTTTTT. The full variable domain, in which reference TRBV5-5 and TRBJ1-4 provide the parts outside the CDR3, is DAGVTQSPTHLIKTRGQQVTLRCSPISGHKSVSWYQQVLGQGPQFIFQYYEKEERGRGNFPDRFSARQFPNYSSELNVNALLLGDSALYLCASSQVQTNEKLFFGSGTQLSVL.

This clone was seen a handful of times. The chain joins TRBV7-3 to TRBJ2-1, with TRBD2 matching over 9 bases. The germline V gene encodes CDR1 SGHTA and CDR2 FQGTGA. The V and J ends lost 5 bases and 4 bases, in that order; junction bases with no gene match: 6. The length of the CDR3 is 15 residues. The CDR3 protein is CASSIGTSWYNEQFF. In DNA, the CDR3 is TGTGCCAGCAGCATTGGGACTAGCTGGTACAATGAGCAGTTCTTC.

The rearrangement joins TRBV18 to TRBJ2-5; possible D gene TRBD2, 5 bases. V was shortened by 0 bases and J by 4 bases, with 12 bases between the two germline ends. Germline V gene lookup returns CDR1 KGHSH and CDR2 LQKENI. This CDR3 has 15 amino acids. CDR3 residues: CASSPPSGSRETQYF. CDR3 DNA: TGTGCCAGCTCACCACCCTCGGGATCTAGAGAGACCCAGTACTTC.

The genes are TRBV10-3 and TRBJ1-1; D may be TRBD1 (6 bases). Germline CDR1 ENHRY, CDR2 SYGVKD. The CDR3 runs to 14 residues. Trimming took 0 bases from V and 4 from J, leaving 9 bases between them. The chain's CDR3 is CAISESAGATEAFF. CDR3 bases: TGTGCCATCAGTGAGTCGGCAGGGGCCACTGAAGCTTTCTTT.

The chain has TRBV11-2 and TRBJ2-7; 10 nucleotides agree with TRBD2. There are 17 residues in the CDR3. CDR1 and CDR2 (germline): SGHAT, FQNNGV. Trimming at V came to 5 bases and at J to 4 bases, leaving 14 bases not matched to a gene. As DNA, the CDR3 is TGTGCCAGCAGCCGCCTCGTGGGAGCGGGGGGGCATTACGAGCAGTACTTC. Translation: CASSRLVGAGGHYEQYF.

The chain carries TRBV9 and TRBJ2-1; 9 nucleotides align to TRBD2. This CDR3 comprises 15 residues. With V trimmed by 0 bases and J by 8 bases, 6 bases remained unmatched. Germline V lookup: CDR1 SGDLS, CDR2 YYNGEE. The CDR3 spells CASSVVDSGGYEQFF. CDR3 nucleotides: TGTGCCAGCAGCGTAGTGGATAGCGGGGGATATGAGCAGTTCTTC.

Only one count was recorded for this clone. The chain has TRBV19 and TRBJ1-5, with D possibly TRBD1 on 6 matching bases. The V gene's germline CDR1 is LNHDA and CDR2 SQIVND (reference sequence). The CDR3 loop spans 15 amino acids. Between the trimmed V and J ends, which lost 6 bases and 0 bases, there was a span of 12 bases. The CDR3 DNA reads as TGTGCCAGTAGGGACAGTCCTTTTAGCAATCAGCCCCAGCATTTT. Translating it yields CASRDSPFSNQPQHF.

This rearrangement joins TRBV14 to TRBJ2-2; TRBD2 matches at 7 bases. CDR1 is SGHDN and CDR2 is FVKESK in the germline V gene. The CDR3 loop spans 17 amino acids. V trimming: 1 base; J trimming: 0 bases; junction bases outside the gene matches: 5. This CDR3 reads CASSQGGGGTNTGELFF. Here the CDR3 DNA reads TGTGCCAGCAGCCAAGGCGGCGGGGGAACGAACACCGGGGAGCTGTTTTTT.

This clone was counted a few times. CDR3 sequence reads: CASSDVVYEQYF. The DNA of the CDR3 is TGTGCCAGCAGTGATGTGGTCTACGAGCAGTACTTC. V usage is TRBV6-1 and J usage is TRBJ2-7; no firm D call. CDR1 MNHNS and CDR2 SASEGT come from the germline V gene. V lost 3 bases and J lost 3, with 6 bases in between. CDR3 length: 12 amino acids.

The chain couples TRBV19 to TRBJ2-1; the match to TRBD1 covers 9 bases. With 6 bases clipped from V and 4 bases from J, the junction kept 7 bases outside the gene matches. The CDR3 is 15 residues long. CDR1 and CDR2 (germline): LNHDA, SQIVND (reference sequence). The CDR3 DNA follows: TGTGCCAGTAGGACCCCCGGGACAGGGTACAATGAGCAGTTCTTC. Translation: CASRTPGTGYNEQFF. Full variable domain (rest looked up from reference TRBV19 and TRBJ2-1): DGGITQSPKYLFRKEGQNVTLSCEQNLNHDAMYWYRQDPGQGLRLIYYSQIVNDFQKGDIAEGYSVSREKKESFPLTVTSAQKNPTAFYLCASRTPGTGYNEQFFGPGTRLTVL.

Comments on this clone: An end of the junction differs from the germline gene, which may be a read error. V gene TRBV9 combines with J gene TRBJ2-3; D gene unclear. Germline CDR1 SGDLS, CDR2 YYNGEE. The CDR3 has 15 amino acids. In nucleotides, the CDR3 is TGTACCAGCAGCGTAGGGTTCACGGACACAGATACGCAGTATTTT. Protein product: CTSSVGFTDTDTQYF.

The chain employs TRBV9 and TRBJ2-7; no definite D call. The germline CDR1 and CDR2 sequences are SGDLS and YYNGEE. V shed 0 bases and J shed 3 bases, with 10 bases lying between them. The CDR3 is 14 residues long. The DNA of the CDR3 is TGTGCCAGCAGCGTAGTCGACGGTATCTACGAGCAGTACTTC. Amino acid sequence: CASSVVDGIYEQYF.

V gene TRBV7-8 combines with J gene TRBJ1-1; TRBD1 matches 7 bases. The CDR3 contains 14 residues. Looked up from germline, CDR1 is SGHVS and CDR2 is FQNEAQ. With V trimmed by 5 bases and J by 7 bases, 10 bases remained unmatched. The CDR3 here is CASSLDRDLVEAFF. CDR3 sequence (DNA): TGTGCCAGCAGCCTCGACAGGGACCTCGTTGAAGCTTTCTTT.

This chain links TRBV7-9 with TRBJ1-2; possibly TRBD1 for D (6 bases). This CDR3 has 13 residues. The V end lost 5 bases, the J end lost 3 bases, and 10 bases lay between the germline ends. The germline V gene encodes CDR1 SEHNR and CDR2 FQNEAQ (reference sequence). For the CDR3, the DNA is TGTGCCAGCAGCAGGACAGAATACTATGGCTACACCTTC. This sequence encodes CASSRTEYYGYTF. The variable domain in full, with the rest retrieved from reference TRBV7-9 and TRBJ1-2, is DTGVSQNPRHKITKRGQNVTFRCDPISEHNRLYWYRQTLGQGPEFLTYFQNEAQLEKSRLLSDRFSAERPKGSFSTLEIQRTEQGDSAMYLCASSRTEYYGYTFGSGTRLTVV.

This clone was detected a few times. The chain couples TRBV10-3 to TRBJ2-1; 14 bases map to TRBD2. Germline CDR1 ENHRY, CDR2 SYGVKD. Trimming took 7 bases from V and 8 from J; bases not matched to a gene: 7. The CDR3 has 15 residues. In nucleotides, the CDR3 is TGTGCCATCACCCCCGGGACTAGCGGGGGACATGAGCAGTTCTTC. Translation gives CAITPGTSGGHEQFF.

The chain uses TRBV11-2 and TRBJ1-5, with 7 bases that match TRBD1. The CDR3 sequence is 14 residues long. V lost 4 bases and J lost 4; bases outside the gene matches: 4. Germline lookup yields CDR1 SGHAT and CDR2 FQNNGV. The CDR3 coding sequence is TGTGCCAGCAGCTCCCTGACAGGGAATCAGCCCCAGCATTTT. Protein sequence: CASSSLTGNQPQHF. Drawing the rest from reference TRBV11-2 and TRBJ1-5, the complete variable domain is EAGVAQSPRYKIIEKRQSVAFWCNPISGHATLYWYQQILGQGPKLLIQFQNNGVVDDSQLPKDRFSAERLKGVDSTLKIQPAKLEDSAVYLCASSSLTGNQPQHFGDGTRLSIL.

The chain recombines TRBV5-1 with TRBJ2-1; D remains unclear. The CDR3 runs 15 residues. Germline V gives CDR1 SGHRS, CDR2 YFSETQ. V gave up 4 bases and J gave up 6 bases, with 17 bases separating them. CDR3 in DNA: TGCGCCAGCAGCACCGGTGGGTCGTGGACCAATGAGCAGTTCTTC. Translating it yields CASSTGGSWTNEQFF.

CDR3 in amino acids: CASSYSAKSFGYTF. Here the CDR3 DNA reads TGTGCCAGCAGTTACTCGGCTAAAAGCTTCGGCTACACCTTC. The chain employs TRBV6-5 and TRBJ1-2, with D unresolved. The V gene lost 0 bases and the J gene lost 8 bases, with 13 bases spanning the gap. The CDR3 has 14 amino acids. The germline gives CDR1 MNHEY, CDR2 SVGAGI.

This clone was seen more than once but under ten times. The chain couples TRBV18 to TRBJ2-7; possibly TRBD1 or TRBD2 for D (7 bases each). This CDR3 is built from 15 residues. Trimming stripped 3 bases from V and 2 bases from J, with 14 bases between. Germline V gene sequence: CDR1 KGHSH, CDR2 LQKENI. CDR3 nucleotides: TGTGCCAGCTCACCCCAGGGGGGGGGCCCCTACGAGCAGTACTTC. This translates into CASSPQGGGPYEQYF.

This clone was observed a single time. The CDR3 region is CASSPPMTGPEAFF. Here the CDR3 DNA reads TGTGCCAGCTCACCACCCATGACAGGGCCTGAAGCTTTCTTT. The genes are TRBV18 and TRBJ1-1; TRBD1 matches 7 bases. With V trimmed by 0 bases and J by 6 bases, 4 bases remained unmatched. CDR1 KGHSH and CDR2 LQKENI come from the germline V gene. The CDR3 is 14 residues long.

The rearrangement links TRBV7-9 to TRBJ2-3; D gene ambiguous. CDR1 is SEHNR, CDR2 FQNEAQ, per germline (reference sequence). Trimming removed 5 bases from V and 1 base from J, with 4 bases in between. This CDR3 comprises 12 residues. The CDR3 is CASSPGTDTQYF. CDR3 nucleotides: TGTGCCAGCAGCCCTGGCACAGATACGCAGTATTTT.

The rearrangement joins TRBV19 to TRBJ1-5, with 8 bases fitting TRBD1. The germline gives CDR1 LNHDA, CDR2 SQIVND (reference sequence). The CDR3 extends over 15 amino acids. Trimming took 4 bases from V and 0 from J; bases not matched to a gene: 2. The CDR3 DNA follows: TGTGCCAGTAGTAGGGGACAGGCTAGCAATCAGCCCCAGCATTTT. The encoded protein is CASSRGQASNQPQHF. Full variable domain (outside the CDR3, taken from reference TRBV19 and TRBJ1-5): DGGITQSPKYLFRKEGQNVTLSCEQNLNHDAMYWYRQDPGQGLRLIYYSQIVNDFQKGDIAEGYSVSREKKESFPLTVTSAQKNPTAFYLCASSRGQASNQPQHFGDGTRLSIL.

This clone was observed a single time. The gene calls are TRBV19 and TRBJ1-1, with 9 bases aligning to TRBD1. Germline trimming cut 7 bases from V and 1 base from J; bases unmatched to any gene: 1. Germline CDR1 and CDR2: LNHDA and SQIVND (reference sequence). The CDR3 extends over 13 amino acids. CDR3 sequence: CASKGQGNTEAFF. The CDR3, as DNA: TGTGCCAGTAAGGGACAGGGGAACACTGAAGCTTTCTTT. Variable domain in full (rest from reference TRBV19 and TRBJ1-1): DGGITQSPKYLFRKEGQNVTLSCEQNLNHDAMYWYRQDPGQGLRLIYYSQIVNDFQKGDIAEGYSVSREKKESFPLTVTSAQKNPTAFYLCASKGQGNTEAFFGQGTRLTVV.

This rearrangement joins TRBV14 to TRBJ1-2; D gene ambiguous. The CDR3 is 15 residues long. Trimming removed 1 base from V and 3 bases from J, with 12 bases in between. Germline lookup yields CDR1 SGHDN and CDR2 FVKESK. This CDR3 reads CASSQGFSAHYGYTF. CDR3 bases: TGTGCCAGCAGCCAAGGCTTTTCGGCCCACTATGGCTACACCTTC.